These 30 T cell receptor beta chains were sequenced from one sample in a study of control samples from healthy donors and cancer patients. The table came from immunoSEQ multiplex PCR; TCRdb's copy has only in-frame clones and leaves some out. The table lists about 63,000 clones, about 90% of them singletons, with 9.5% to 15% in the top ten. The sequenced sample was PBMCs. These receptors originate from a woman aged 60-75 years with lung cancer.

The chain is built from TRBV4-2 and TRBJ2-7; D is ambiguous. This CDR3 region has 14 residues. In germline, CDR1 is LGHNA, CDR2 YNFKEQ. V lost 1 base, J lost 0 bases, and 7 bases lay in between. As DNA, the CDR3 is TGTGCCAGCAGCCAAGGTGCGAGCTCCTACGAGCAGTACTTC. Translation: CASSQGASSYEQYF.

This clone is a singleton in its sample. V and J are TRBV19 and TRBJ2-3; 10 nucleotides line up with TRBD1. In germline, CDR1 is LNHDA, CDR2 SQIVND (reference sequence). The trim removed 2 bases at V and 3 bases at J, leaving 8 bases unmatched. The CDR3 sequence is 17 residues long. CDR3 sequence: CASSIKGTGESTDTQYF. CDR3 DNA: TGTGCCAGTAGTATAAAAGGGACAGGGGAAAGTACAGATACGCAGTATTTT.

The chain carries TRBV10-3 and TRBJ1-2; unclear D gene. The CDR3 sequence is 15 residues long. Trimming removed 9 bases at V and 4 bases at J, with 21 bases between. Germline values: CDR1 ENHRY, CDR2 SYGVKD. The CDR3 region is CAIPKEAGNSYGYTF. CDR3 bases: TGTGCCATACCAAAAGAGGCCGGAAACTCCTATGGCTACACCTTC.

The chain is built from TRBV5-1 and TRBJ1-1; unclear D gene. The germline CDR1 and CDR2 sequences are SGHRS and YFSETQ. The V end was cut by 3 bases, the J end by 2 bases, with 11 bases between. The CDR3 length is 14 residues. The CDR3 sequence is CASSSQTVNTEAFF. The CDR3 DNA is TGCGCCAGCAGCTCGCAAACAGTTAACACTGAAGCTTTCTTT.

The V call is TRBV2, the J call TRBJ2-1; D unresolved. CDR1 and CDR2 (germline): SNHLY, FYNNEI. CDR3 length: 15 amino acids. The V end lost 7 bases, the J end lost 0 bases, and 13 bases lay between the germline ends. CDR3 bases: TGTGCCAGCACCCAGGAAGAGACCTCCTACAATGAGCAGTTCTTC. Its translation is CASTQEETSYNEQFF.

The chain employs TRBV4-2 and TRBJ1-1; D remains unclear. Germline V CDR1 and CDR2: LGHNA, YNFKEQ. The CDR3 contains 14 residues. Trimming removed 0 bases from V and 4 bases from J, with 9 bases in between. The DNA for the CDR3 is TGTGCCAGCAGCCAAGATCCAGCCAGCACTGAAGCTTTCTTT. As protein: CASSQDPASTEAFF.

The chain has TRBV2 and TRBJ2-7, with D uncertain. Germline CDR1 is SNHLY and CDR2 is FYNNEI. The V end was cut by 2 bases, the J end by 6 bases, with 5 bases between. This CDR3 spans 11 amino acids. The CDR3 region is CASSELVEQYF. The CDR3 DNA sequence: TGTGCCAGCAGTGAACTGGTCGAGCAGTACTTC.

V and J are TRBV25-1 and TRBJ2-3; 14 bases line up with TRBD2. The germline gives CDR1 MGHDK, CDR2 SYGVNS. Unmatched junction bases numbered 8, after V lost 3 bases and J lost 6 bases. The CDR3 length is 17 residues. CDR3 amino acids: CASSDPRLAGGVDTQYF. CDR3 DNA: TGTGCCAGCAGTGATCCCCGACTAGCGGGAGGGGTGGATACGCAGTATTTT.

The chain recombines TRBV3-1 (or the pseudogene TRBV3-2) with TRBJ1-4; no firm D call. Germline V gene sequence: CDR1 LGHDT, CDR2 YNNKEL (reference sequence). The CDR3 is 14 amino acids. V lost 3 bases and J lost 4, with 9 bases in between. The CDR3 protein is CASSQRSLNEKLFF. Written as DNA, the CDR3 is TGTGCCAGCAGCCAGCGGAGCCTTAATGAAAAACTGTTTTTT.

The rearrangement uses TRBV30 and TRBJ1-1; 11 positions agree with TRBD1. The CDR3 spans 13 residues. From germline, CDR1 is GTSNPN and CDR2 SVGIG (reference sequence). The V gene end was trimmed by 5 bases and the J gene end by 4 bases; junction bases not matched to a gene: 3. This chain's CDR3 is CAWGQGALTEAFF. DNA of the CDR3: TGTGCCTGGGGACAGGGGGCGCTCACTGAAGCTTTCTTT.

J is TRBJ1-1 and V is TRBV25-1; TRBD1 is a possible D gene (5 bases). The V end lost 4 bases, the J end lost 4 bases, and 13 bases lay between the germline ends. The CDR3 contains 14 residues. CDR1 is MGHDK, CDR2 SYGVNS, per germline. CDR3 nucleotides: TGTGCCAGCAGTGGAGTGGGGGGAGGCACTGAAGCTTTCTTT. Its protein is CASSGVGGGTEAFF. Supplemented by reference TRBV25-1 and TRBJ1-1, the full variable domain reads EADIYQTPRYLVIGTGKKITLECSQTMGHDKMYWYQQDPGMELHLIHYSYGVNSTEKGDLSSESTVSRIRTEHFPLTLESARPSHTSQYLCASSGVGGGTEAFFGQGTRLTVV.

The chain recombines TRBV2 with TRBJ1-1; D perhaps matches TRBD1 (5 bases). The CDR3 sequence is 15 residues long. Germline V gene lookup returns CDR1 SNHLY and CDR2 FYNNEI. The germline V and J ends were trimmed by 6 bases and 1 base, with 15 bases remaining between them. The CDR3 region is CASRGVKGKNTEAFF. The CDR3 DNA reads TGTGCCAGCAGGGGGGTAAAGGGCAAGAACACTGAAGCTTTCTTT.

This chain links TRBV7-2 with TRBJ1-4; D gene unclear. Trimming removed 1 base at V and 2 bases at J, with 8 bases between. Germline V lookup: CDR1 SGHTA, CDR2 FQGNSA. CDR3 length: 15 amino acids. The CDR3 sequence is CASSLESTTNEKLFF. The CDR3 DNA is TGTGCCAGCAGCTTAGAGTCTACCACTAATGAAAAACTGTTTTTT.

The V call is TRBV2, the J call TRBJ1-1; D unresolved. Germline values: CDR1 SNHLY, CDR2 FYNNEI. V dropped 5 bases and J dropped 1 base, with 5 bases sitting between them. The CDR3 consists of 12 residues. The DNA of the CDR3 is TGTGCCAGCAGTTATGCGAACACTGAAGCTTTCTTT. Its protein is CASSYANTEAFF. Full variable domain (missing parts from reference TRBV2 and TRBJ1-1): EPEVTQTPSHQVTQMGQEVILRCVPISNHLYFYWYRQILGQKVEFLVSFYNNEISEKSEIFDDQFSVERPDGSNFTLKIRSTKLEDSAMYFCASSYANTEAFFGQGTRLTVV.

This clone was counted only a few times. The V and J genes are TRBV2 and TRBJ1-2; D is undetermined. Per the germline V gene, CDR1 is SNHLY and CDR2 is FYNNEI. The CDR3 length is 12 residues. Deletions cut 5 bases from V and 4 bases from J, with 8 bases between. CDR3: CASSLGLYGYTF. CDR3 DNA sequence: TGTGCCAGCAGTCTCGGGCTCTATGGCTACACCTTC.

This chain uses TRBV9 with TRBJ1-6, with TRBD1 identical over 7 bases. The V gene's germline CDR1 is SGDLS and CDR2 YYNGEE. Losses at the gene ends were 3 bases for V and 5 bases for J; bases not matched to a gene: 5. The length of the CDR3 is 15 residues. CDR3 in amino acids: CASSGRDSHNSPLHF. CDR3 sequence (DNA): TGTGCCAGCAGCGGCCGGGACAGCCATAATTCACCCCTCCACTTT. The entire variable domain, with the rest obtained from reference TRBV9 and TRBJ1-6, is as follows: DSGVTQTPKHLITATGQRVTLRCSPRSGDLSVYWYQQSLDQGLQFLIQYYNGEERAKGNILERFSAQQFPDLHSELNLSSLELGDSALYFCASSGRDSHNSPLHFGNGTRLTVT.

The chain employs TRBV2 and TRBJ1-2; D gene uncertain. The CDR3 runs to 10 residues. Germline V gene sequence: CDR1 SNHLY, CDR2 FYNNEI. V lost 7 bases and J 8 bases, leaving 8 bases between the germline ends. CDR3 sequence: CASMAGGYTF. In DNA form, the CDR3 reads TGTGCCAGCATGGCAGGAGGCTACACCTTC.

The J gene is TRBJ1-2, the V gene TRBV5-1; D unresolved. V lost 0 bases and J lost 8, with 8 bases in between. The germline CDR1 and CDR2 sequences are SGHRS and YFSETQ. CDR3 length: 12 residues. CDR3 sequence (DNA): TGCGCCAGCAGCTTGGATCGGGTCGGCTACACCTTC. It specifies CASSLDRVGYTF.

This clone has only a few counts. The chain links TRBV9 to TRBJ2-7; D call uncertain. Germline CDR1 and CDR2: SGDLS and YYNGEE. V lost 3 bases and J lost 0, with 10 bases in between. The CDR3 loop spans 14 amino acids. CDR3 protein: CASSALTDSYEQYF. The CDR3 DNA follows: TGTGCCAGCAGCGCCTTGACTGACTCCTACGAGCAGTACTTC.

The chain uses TRBV19 and TRBJ2-3; 10 bases are a match to TRBD2. With 5 bases clipped from V and 5 bases from J, the junction kept 7 bases outside the gene matches. The CDR3 length is 15 residues. The V gene's germline CDR1 is LNHDA and CDR2 SQIVND (reference sequence). CDR3: CASSYLAGVGDTQYF. CDR3 in DNA: TGTGCCAGTAGTTACCTAGCGGGAGTTGGAGATACGCAGTATTTT.

This clone turned up a few times. V and J are TRBV7-8 and TRBJ1-2; D is perhaps TRBD1 (5 bases). The germline CDR1 and CDR2 sequences are SGHVS and FQNEAQ. V lost 5 bases and J lost 4, with 17 bases in between. CDR3 size: 15 residues. The CDR3 protein is CASSPAGTTLYGYTF. The CDR3 DNA reads TGTGCCAGCAGCCCGGCCGGGACCACCCTCTATGGCTACACCTTC.

The chain recombines TRBV12-3 or TRBV12-4 with TRBJ2-5; no clear D gene. V was trimmed by 4 bases and J by 2 bases, leaving 8 bases between them. CDR3 size: 13 residues. The CDR3 DNA reads TGTGCCAGCAGTTATGGGCTTCAAGAGACCCAGTACTTC. Its protein is CASSYGLQETQYF.

The chain couples TRBV2 to TRBJ1-4, with D maybe TRBD1 (5 bases). V lost 5 bases, J lost 7 bases, and 23 bases lay in between. Germline V gene data show CDR1 as SNHLY and CDR2 as FYNNEI. This CDR3 has 17 residues. CDR3 DNA: TGTGCCAGCAGTACGACCTTTGATACAGGTACCCCTGAAAAACTGTTTTTT. As protein: CASSTTFDTGTPEKLFF.

This chain uses TRBV2 with TRBJ1-5, with 8 positions matching TRBD1. CDR3 length: 16 residues. V lost 6 bases and J lost 6; bases outside the gene matches: 13. In germline, CDR1 is SNHLY, CDR2 FYNNEI. The CDR3 nucleotides read TGTGCCAGCAGGTTCGCGTCGCAGGGGGCCGGTCAGCCCCAGCATTTT. Its protein product is CASRFASQGAGQPQHF.

V usage is TRBV7-9 and J usage is TRBJ1-1; 7 bases are a match to TRBD1. The CDR3 runs to 14 residues. Trimming took 0 bases from V and 6 from J; bases not matched to a gene: 4. In germline, CDR1 is SEHNR, CDR2 FQNEAQ (reference sequence). CDR3 sequence: CASSLARDRAEAFF. CDR3 nucleotides: TGTGCCAGCAGCTTAGCACGAGACAGGGCTGAAGCTTTCTTT.

The genes are TRBV5-1 and TRBJ2-3; D perhaps matches TRBD1 (6 bases). CDR1 and CDR2 (germline): SGHRS, YFSETQ. V lost 0 bases, J lost 0 bases, and 8 bases lay in between. The CDR3 has 15 amino acids. The CDR3 spells CASSLERGSTDTQYF. The CDR3 DNA sequence: TGCGCCAGCAGCTTGGAAAGGGGGAGCACAGATACGCAGTATTTT.

The rearrangement uses TRBV5-1 and TRBJ2-5; 8 bases agree with TRBD2. There are 15 residues in the CDR3. The V gene's germline CDR1 is SGHRS and CDR2 YFSETQ. The V gene end was trimmed by 3 bases and the J gene end by 3 bases; junction bases not matched to a gene: 7. CDR3 in amino acids: CASSYRTAGEETQYF. CDR3 in DNA: TGCGCCAGCAGCTATCGTACAGCGGGAGAAGAGACCCAGTACTTC.

CDR3: CASSYTGAYGYTF. CDR3 DNA sequence: TGTGCCAGCAGTTACACAGGAGCCTATGGCTACACCTTC. The chain uses TRBV6-6 and TRBJ1-2, with D tentatively TRBD1 (5 bases). V gave up 2 bases and J gave up 4 bases, with 8 bases separating them. Germline loops: CDR1 MNHNY, CDR2 SVGAGI (reference sequence). The CDR3 length is 13 residues.

This rearrangement joins TRBV3-1 (or the pseudogene TRBV3-2) to TRBJ2-5; 9 bases line up with TRBD2. CDR3 size: 14 residues. Germline CDR1 and CDR2: LGHDT and YNNKEL (reference sequence). The trim removed 4 bases at V and 1 base at J, leaving 1 base unmatched. CDR3 sequence (DNA): TGTGCCAGCAGCCCGACTAGCGGCCAAGAGACCCAGTACTTC. Translating gives CASSPTSGQETQYF.

This clone was observed a single time. V gene TRBV29-1 combines with J gene TRBJ2-1; a weak D match, TRBD1 (5 bases). Trimming shortened V by 7 bases and J by 0 bases, and 7 bases separated the two germline ends. CDR1 is SQVTM, CDR2 ANQGSEA, per germline. The CDR3 totals 12 residues. The CDR3, as DNA: TGCAGCGGGACAATCTCCTACAATGAGCAGTTCTTC. Its translation is CSGTISYNEQFF.